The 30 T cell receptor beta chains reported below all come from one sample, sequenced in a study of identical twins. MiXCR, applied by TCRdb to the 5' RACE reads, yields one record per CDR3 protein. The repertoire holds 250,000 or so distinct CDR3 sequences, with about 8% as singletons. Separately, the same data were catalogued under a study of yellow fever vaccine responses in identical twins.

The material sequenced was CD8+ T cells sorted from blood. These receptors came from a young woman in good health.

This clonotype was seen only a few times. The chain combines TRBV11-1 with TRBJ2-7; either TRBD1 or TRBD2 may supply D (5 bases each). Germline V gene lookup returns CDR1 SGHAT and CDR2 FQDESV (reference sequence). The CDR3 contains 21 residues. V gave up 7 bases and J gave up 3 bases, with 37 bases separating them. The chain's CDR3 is CASIQPGIGGNRSEGSYEQYF. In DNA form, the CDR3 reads TGTGCCAGCATCCAACCAGGGATAGGAGGCAATCGAAGTGAAGGGAGCTACGAGCAGTACTTC.

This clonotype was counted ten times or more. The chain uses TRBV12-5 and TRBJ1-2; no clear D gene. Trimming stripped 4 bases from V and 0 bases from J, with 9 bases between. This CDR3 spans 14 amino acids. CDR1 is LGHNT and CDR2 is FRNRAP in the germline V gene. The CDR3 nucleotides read TGTGCTAGTGGTTCGGAGTTAGCTAACTATGGCTACACCTTC. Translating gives CASGSELANYGYTF.

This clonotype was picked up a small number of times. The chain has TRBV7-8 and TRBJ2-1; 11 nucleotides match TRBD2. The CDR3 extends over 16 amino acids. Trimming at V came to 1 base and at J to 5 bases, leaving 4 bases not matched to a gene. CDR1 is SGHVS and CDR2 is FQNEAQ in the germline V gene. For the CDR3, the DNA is TGTGCCAGCAGCTTAGACGGACTAGCGGGCAACAATGAGCAGTTCTTC. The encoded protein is CASSLDGLAGNNEQFF.

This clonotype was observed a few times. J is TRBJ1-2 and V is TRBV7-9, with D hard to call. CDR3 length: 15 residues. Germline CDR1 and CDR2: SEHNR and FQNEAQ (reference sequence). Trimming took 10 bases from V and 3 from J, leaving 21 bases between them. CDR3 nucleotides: TGTGCCACCGCCTTGGTCACCAGTTGGTACTATGGCTACACCTTC. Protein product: CATALVTSWYYGYTF.

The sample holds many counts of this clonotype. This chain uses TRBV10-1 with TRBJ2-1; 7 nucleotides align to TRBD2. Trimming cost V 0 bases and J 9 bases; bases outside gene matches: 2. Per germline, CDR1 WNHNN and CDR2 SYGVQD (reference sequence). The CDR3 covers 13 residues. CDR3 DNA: TGCGCCAGCAGTGAGTCGACTAGCCTTGAGCAGTTCTTC. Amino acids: CASSESTSLEQFF.

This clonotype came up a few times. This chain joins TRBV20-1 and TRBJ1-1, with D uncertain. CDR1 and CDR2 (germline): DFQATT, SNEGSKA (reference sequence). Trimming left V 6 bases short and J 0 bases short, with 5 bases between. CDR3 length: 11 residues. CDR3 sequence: CSAIVNTEAFF. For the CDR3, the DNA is TGCAGTGCCATAGTGAACACTGAAGCTTTCTTT.

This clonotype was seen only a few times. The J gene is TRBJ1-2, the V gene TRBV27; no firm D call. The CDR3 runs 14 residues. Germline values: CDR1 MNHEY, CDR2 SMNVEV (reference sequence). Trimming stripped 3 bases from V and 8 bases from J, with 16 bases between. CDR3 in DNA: TGTGCCAGCAGTTTCCTCGAGTTGGGGAAGGGCTACACCTTC. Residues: CASSFLELGKGYTF.

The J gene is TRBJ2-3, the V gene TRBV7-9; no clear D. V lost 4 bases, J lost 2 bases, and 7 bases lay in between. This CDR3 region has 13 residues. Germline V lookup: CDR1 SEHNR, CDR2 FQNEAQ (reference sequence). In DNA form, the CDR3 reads TGTGCCAGCAGCTCGGGTTACACAGATACGCAGTATTTT. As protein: CASSSGYTDTQYF.

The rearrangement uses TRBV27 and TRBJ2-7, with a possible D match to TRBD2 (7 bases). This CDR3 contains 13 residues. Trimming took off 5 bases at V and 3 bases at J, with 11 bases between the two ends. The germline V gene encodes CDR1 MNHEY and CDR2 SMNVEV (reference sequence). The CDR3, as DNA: TGTGCCAGCAGTGGGGGCGGGAGCTACGAGCAGTACTTC. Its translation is CASSGGGSYEQYF.

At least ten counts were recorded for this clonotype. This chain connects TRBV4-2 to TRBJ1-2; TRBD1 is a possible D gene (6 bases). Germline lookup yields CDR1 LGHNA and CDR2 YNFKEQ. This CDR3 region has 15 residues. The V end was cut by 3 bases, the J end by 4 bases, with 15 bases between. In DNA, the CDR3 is TGTGCCAGCAGCCAGGCCGTGGGAGGGGGCTATGGCTACACCTTC. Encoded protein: CASSQAVGGGYGYTF.

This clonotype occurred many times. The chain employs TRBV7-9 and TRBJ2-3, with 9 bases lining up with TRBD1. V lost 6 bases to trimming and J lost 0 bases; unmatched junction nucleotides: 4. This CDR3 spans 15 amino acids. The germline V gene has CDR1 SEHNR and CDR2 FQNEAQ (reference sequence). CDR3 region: CASSPTGGSTDTQYF. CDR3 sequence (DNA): TGTGCCAGCAGTCCGACAGGGGGTAGCACAGATACGCAGTATTTT.

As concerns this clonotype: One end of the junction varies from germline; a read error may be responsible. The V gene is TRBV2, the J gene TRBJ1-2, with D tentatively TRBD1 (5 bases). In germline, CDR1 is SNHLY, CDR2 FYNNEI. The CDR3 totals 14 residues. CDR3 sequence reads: CASSEAQGNSGYTF. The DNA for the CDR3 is TGTGCCAGCAGTGAAGCGCAGGGTAACTCTGGCTACACCTTC.

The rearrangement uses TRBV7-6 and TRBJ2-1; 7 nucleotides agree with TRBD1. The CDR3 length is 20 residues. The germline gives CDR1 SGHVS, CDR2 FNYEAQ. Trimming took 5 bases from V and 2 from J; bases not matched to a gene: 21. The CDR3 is CASSHPAVQPGQSPYNEQFF. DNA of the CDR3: TGTGCCAGCAGCCATCCTGCTGTTCAGCCGGGACAGAGCCCCTACAATGAGCAGTTCTTC. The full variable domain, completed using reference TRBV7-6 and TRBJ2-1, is GAGVSQSPRYKVTKRGQDVALRCDPISGHVSLYWYRQALGQGPEFLTYFNYEAQQDKSGLPNDRFSAERPEGSISTLTIQRTEQRDSAMYRCASSHPAVQPGQSPYNEQFFGPGTRLTVL.

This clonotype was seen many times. The CDR3 here is CASSLERPGADTGELFF. For the CDR3, the DNA is TGTGCCAGCAGCTTAGAACGTCCAGGGGCAGACACCGGGGAGCTGTTTTTT. V and J are TRBV11-2 and TRBJ2-2; TRBD1 might be the D (6 bases). V lost 0 bases to trimming and J lost 3 bases, with 14 bases between them. Germline V gene data show CDR1 as SGHAT and CDR2 as FQNNGV. This CDR3 contains 17 residues.

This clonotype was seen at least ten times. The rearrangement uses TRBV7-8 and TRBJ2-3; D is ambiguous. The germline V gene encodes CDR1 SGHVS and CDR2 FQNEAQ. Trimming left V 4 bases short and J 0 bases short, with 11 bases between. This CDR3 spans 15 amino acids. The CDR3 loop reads CASSSPDTSTDTQYF. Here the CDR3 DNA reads TGTGCCAGCAGCTCCCCTGACACTAGCACAGATACGCAGTATTTT.

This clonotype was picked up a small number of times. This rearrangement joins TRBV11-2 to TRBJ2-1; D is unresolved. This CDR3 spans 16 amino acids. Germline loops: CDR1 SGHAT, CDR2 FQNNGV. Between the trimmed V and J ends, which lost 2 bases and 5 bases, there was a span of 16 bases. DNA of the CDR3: TGTGCCAGCAGCTTAAACAAGGAGTATAGCAACAATGAGCAGTTCTTC. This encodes CASSLNKEYSNNEQFF.

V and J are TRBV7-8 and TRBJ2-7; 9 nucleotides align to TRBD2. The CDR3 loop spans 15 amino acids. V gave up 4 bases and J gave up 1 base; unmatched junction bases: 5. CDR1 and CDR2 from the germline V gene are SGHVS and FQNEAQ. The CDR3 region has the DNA TGTGCCAGCAGCTCGAATAGCGGGAGTTCCTACGAGCAGTACTTC. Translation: CASSSNSGSSYEQYF.

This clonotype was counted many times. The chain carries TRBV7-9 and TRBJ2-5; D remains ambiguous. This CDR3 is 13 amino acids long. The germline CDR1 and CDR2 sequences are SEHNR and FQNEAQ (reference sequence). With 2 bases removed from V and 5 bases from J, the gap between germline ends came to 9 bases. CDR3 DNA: TGTGCCAGCAGCTTAAGAATAGTGGAGACCCAGTACTTC. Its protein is CASSLRIVETQYF.

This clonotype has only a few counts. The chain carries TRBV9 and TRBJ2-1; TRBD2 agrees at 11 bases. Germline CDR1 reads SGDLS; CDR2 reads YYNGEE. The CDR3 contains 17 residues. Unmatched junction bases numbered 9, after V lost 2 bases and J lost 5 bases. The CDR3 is CASSVPPGLAENNEQFF. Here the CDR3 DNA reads TGTGCCAGCAGCGTCCCCCCGGGACTAGCGGAGAACAATGAGCAGTTCTTC. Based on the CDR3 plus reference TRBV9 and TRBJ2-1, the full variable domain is DSGVTQTPKHLITATGQRVTLRCSPRSGDLSVYWYQQSLDQGLQFLIQYYNGEERAKGNILERFSAQQFPDLHSELNLSSLELGDSALYFCASSVPPGLAENNEQFFGPGTRLTVL.

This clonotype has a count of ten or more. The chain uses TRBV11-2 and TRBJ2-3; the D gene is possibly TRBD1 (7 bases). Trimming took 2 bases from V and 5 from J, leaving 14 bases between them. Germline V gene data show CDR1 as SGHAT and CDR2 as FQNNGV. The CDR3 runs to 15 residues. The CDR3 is CASSLYFRGEDTQYF. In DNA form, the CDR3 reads TGTGCCAGCAGCTTATATTTCAGGGGGGAAGATACGCAGTATTTT.

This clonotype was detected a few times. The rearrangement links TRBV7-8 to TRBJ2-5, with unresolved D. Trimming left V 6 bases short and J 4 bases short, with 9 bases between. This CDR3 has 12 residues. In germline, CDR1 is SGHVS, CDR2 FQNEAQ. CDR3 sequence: CASRIPGETQYF. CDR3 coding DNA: TGTGCCAGCAGGATCCCGGGAGAGACCCAGTACTTC.

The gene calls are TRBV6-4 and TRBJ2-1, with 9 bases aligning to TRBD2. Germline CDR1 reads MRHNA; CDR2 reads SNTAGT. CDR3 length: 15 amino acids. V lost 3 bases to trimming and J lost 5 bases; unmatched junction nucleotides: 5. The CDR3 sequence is CASSEVAGANNEQFF. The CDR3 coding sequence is TGTGCCAGCAGTGAGGTAGCGGGGGCCAACAATGAGCAGTTCTTC.

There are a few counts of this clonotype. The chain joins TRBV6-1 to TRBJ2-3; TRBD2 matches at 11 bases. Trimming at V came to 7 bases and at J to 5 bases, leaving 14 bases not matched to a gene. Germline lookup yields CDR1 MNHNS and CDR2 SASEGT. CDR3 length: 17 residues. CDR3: CASIELNSGGAGDTQYF. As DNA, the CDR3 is TGTGCCAGCATCGAACTAAATAGCGGGGGGGCAGGAGATACGCAGTATTTT.

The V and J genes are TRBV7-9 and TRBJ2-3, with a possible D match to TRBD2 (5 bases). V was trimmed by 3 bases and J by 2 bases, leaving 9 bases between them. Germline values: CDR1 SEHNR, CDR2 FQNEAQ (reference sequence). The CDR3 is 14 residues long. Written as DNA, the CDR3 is TGTGCCAGCAGCTTCGAGGACTTCACAGATACGCAGTATTTT. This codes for CASSFEDFTDTQYF. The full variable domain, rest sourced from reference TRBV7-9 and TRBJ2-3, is DTGVSQNPRHKITKRGQNVTFRCDPISEHNRLYWYRQTLGQGPEFLTYFQNEAQLEKSRLLSDRFSAERPKGSFSTLEIQRTEQGDSAMYLCASSFEDFTDTQYFGPGTRLTVL.

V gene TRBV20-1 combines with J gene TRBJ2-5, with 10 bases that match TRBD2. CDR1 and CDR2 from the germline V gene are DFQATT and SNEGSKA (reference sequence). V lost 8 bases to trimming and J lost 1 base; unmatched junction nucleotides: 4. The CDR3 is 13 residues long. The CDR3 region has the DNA TGCAGTACGGGGACTAGCGCCCAAGAGACCCAGTACTTC. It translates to CSTGTSAQETQYF.

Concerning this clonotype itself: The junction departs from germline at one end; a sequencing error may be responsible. The CDR3 sequence: CAWSFQPPPYGQYF. DNA of the CDR3: TGTGCCTGGAGTTTCCAGCCCCCTCCCTACGGGCAGTACTTC. The rearrangement joins TRBV30 to TRBJ2-7; no clear D gene. There are 14 residues in the CDR3. Per germline, CDR1 GTSNPN and CDR2 SVGIG (reference sequence).

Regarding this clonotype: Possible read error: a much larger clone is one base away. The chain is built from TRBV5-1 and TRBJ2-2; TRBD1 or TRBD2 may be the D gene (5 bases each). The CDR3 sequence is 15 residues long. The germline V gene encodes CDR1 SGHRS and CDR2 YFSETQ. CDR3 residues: CASSLGNRNTGKLFF. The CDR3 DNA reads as TGCGCCAGCAGCTTGGGGAACAGGAACACCGGGAAGCTGTTTTTT.

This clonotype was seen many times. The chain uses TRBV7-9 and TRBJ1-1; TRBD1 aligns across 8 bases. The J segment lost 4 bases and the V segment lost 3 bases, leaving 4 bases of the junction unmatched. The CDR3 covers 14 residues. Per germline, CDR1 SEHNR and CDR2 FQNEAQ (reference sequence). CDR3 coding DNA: TGTGCCAGCAGCTTGGCAGGGGGCAGCACTGAAGCTTTCTTT. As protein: CASSLAGGSTEAFF.

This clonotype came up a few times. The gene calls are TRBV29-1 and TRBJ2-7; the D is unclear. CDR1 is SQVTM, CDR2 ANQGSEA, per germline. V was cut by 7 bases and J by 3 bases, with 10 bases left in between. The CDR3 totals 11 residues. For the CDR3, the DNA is TGCAGCGCTGCTGGAGTCTACGAGCAGTACTTC. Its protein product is CSAAGVYEQYF.

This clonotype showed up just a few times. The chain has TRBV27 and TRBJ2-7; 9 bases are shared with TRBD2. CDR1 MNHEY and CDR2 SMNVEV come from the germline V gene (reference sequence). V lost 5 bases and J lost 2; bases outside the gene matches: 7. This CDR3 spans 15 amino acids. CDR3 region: CASSGALAGTYEQYF. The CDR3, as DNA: TGTGCCAGCAGTGGGGCCCTAGCGGGGACCTACGAGCAGTACTTC.